A single TCR beta chain is shown here with its context. This clone came up once. The antigen it recognizes is unknown. The sample holds no much larger clone one base away, and base qualities are not on file. This record comes from a study of a mutant IDH1 vaccine in newly diagnosed glioma (TCRdb year 2021). As for the study more broadly: Vaccination began 4-6 weeks after radiotherapy alone, or alongside temozolomide cycles in the chemotherapy-containing groups. The week-35 safety follow-up took place at visit V12, and the week-47 end of study took place at visit V13. Of the 25 to 35 treated patients, about 62% were male and roughly 38% were female, and a mean age of roughly 37 years was recorded. Peripheral blood was collected at six visits: V03 (baseline), V05, V07, V10, V12 and V13. For exploratory analyses, longitudinal TCRB deep sequencing was carried out in around 26 treated patients wherever samples were available. Prior to enrollment, standard therapy consisting of radiotherapy alone, temozolomide alone, or radiochemotherapy with temozolomide had been administered to patients, with the combination being received by most patients. Study-wide findings and limitations: PBMC samples for TCRB deep sequencing were selected based on availability. Across multiple MHC alleles, vaccine-induced immune responses were seen in 93.3% of patients. Pseudoprogression appeared unrelated to alterations in the top peripheral T cell clonotypes detected by TCRB sequencing. It was noted by the authors that analyses of patient blood samples could not be reproduced owing to sample limitations.

Library prep was done by the immunoSEQ multiplex PCR assay. Following the manufacturer's protocol, the hsTCRB Kit was used to amplify rearranged TCR beta chain sequences. TCRB libraries were sequenced on an Illumina MiSeq. For the original study's pipeline: The kit vendor's proprietary platform handled demultiplexing, trimming and gene mapping. Here the immuneACCESS table is served through TCRdb, limited to in-frame sequences with V and J called. Missing clones are a known gap in these copies; in checked studies unresolved V genes cover under half, and the rest lacks a known reason. The V and J calls and clone size come from that table; D and trimming were worked out from the DNA. The sample table records fewer than 55,000 clones; roughly 61% of these occur just once. About 5% of the sample goes to the ten largest clones. Including cysteine and phenylalanine, the CDR3 has 12 amino acids. Only CDR3 DNA remains: 36 bases, in frame from the first base. The CDR1 and CDR2 encoded by the germline V gene are SGHVS and FNYEAQ. V is cut by 4 bases and J by 4 bases, and the space between the germline ends is 8 bases.

The time point label, as the study defines it: week 47, end of study. Each vaccine dose was 300 ug of a 20-mer mutant IDH1 peptide in Montanide, given subcutaneously with topical imiquimod. Across visits V03 through V10, patients got a total of eight vaccinations, given in weeks 1, 3, 5, 7, 11, 15, 19 and 23. Newly diagnosed WHO grade 3 or 4 IDH1-mutant astrocytomas showing loss of nuclear ATRX were present in the donors. The samples were drawn from NOA16, a multicentre, single-arm, open-label phase I trial in Germany that tested a mutant IDH1 peptide vaccine in humans for the first time. The DNeasy Blood and Tissue Kit was used to extract genomic DNA from EDTA blood for TCRB sequencing.

This TCR derives from a man aged 35-49 years with glioma. Some clones in this sample may be carry-over from other donors' samples. This specimen consisted of peripheral blood mononuclear cells (PBMCs), obtained from a glioma patient whose treatment included an IDH1 peptide vaccine. The chain joins TRBV7-6 to TRBJ2-7; TRBD2 is possibly the D segment (5 matching bases). The nucleotide sequence is given as TGTGCCAGCAGCTCTCCGGGGTACGAGCAGTACTTC. Translation gives CASSSPGYEQYF. Full variable domain (CDR3 extended with the reference TRBV7-6 and TRBJ2-7 proteins): GAGVSQSPRYKVTKRGQDVALRCDPISGHVSLYWYRQALGQGPEFLTYFNYEAQQDKSGLPNDRFSAERPEGSISTLTIQRTEQRDSAMYRCASSSPGYEQYFGPGTRLTVT.